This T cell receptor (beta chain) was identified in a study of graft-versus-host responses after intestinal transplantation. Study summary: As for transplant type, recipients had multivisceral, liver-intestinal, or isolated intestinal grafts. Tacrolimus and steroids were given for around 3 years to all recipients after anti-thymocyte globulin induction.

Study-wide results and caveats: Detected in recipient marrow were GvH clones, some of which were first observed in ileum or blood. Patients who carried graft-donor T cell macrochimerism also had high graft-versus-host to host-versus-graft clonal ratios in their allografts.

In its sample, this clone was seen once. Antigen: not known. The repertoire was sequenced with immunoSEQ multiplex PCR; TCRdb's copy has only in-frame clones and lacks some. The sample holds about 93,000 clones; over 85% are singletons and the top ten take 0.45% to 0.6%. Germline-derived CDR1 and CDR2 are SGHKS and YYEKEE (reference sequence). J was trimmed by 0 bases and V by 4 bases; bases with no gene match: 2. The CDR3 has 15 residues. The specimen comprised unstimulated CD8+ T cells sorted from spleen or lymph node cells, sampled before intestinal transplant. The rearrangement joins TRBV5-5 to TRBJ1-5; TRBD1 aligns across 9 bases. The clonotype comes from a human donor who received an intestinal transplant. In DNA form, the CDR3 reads TGTGCCAGCAGCGGGACAGGGAATAGCAATCAGCCCCAGCATTTT. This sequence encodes CASSGTGNSNQPQHF.